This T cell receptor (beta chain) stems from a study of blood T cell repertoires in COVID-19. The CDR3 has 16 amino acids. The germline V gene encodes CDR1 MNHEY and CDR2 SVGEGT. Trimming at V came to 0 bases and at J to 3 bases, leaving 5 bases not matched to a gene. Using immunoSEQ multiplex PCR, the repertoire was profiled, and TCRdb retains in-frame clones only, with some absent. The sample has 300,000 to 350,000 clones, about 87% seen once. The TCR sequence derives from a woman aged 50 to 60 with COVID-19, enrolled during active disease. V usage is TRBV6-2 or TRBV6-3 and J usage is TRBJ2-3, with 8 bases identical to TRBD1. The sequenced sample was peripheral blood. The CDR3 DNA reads TGTGCCAGCAGTTACTCCGGCCAGGGGGCAACAGATACGCAGTATTTT. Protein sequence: CASSYSGQGATDTQYF.